The rows below give T cell receptor beta chains drawn from one sample of a study of T cell responses to AZD1222 COVID-19 vaccine. Assay: immunoSEQ multiplex PCR; the TCRdb copy retains only in-frame clones and omits some. The top ten hold approximately 4.3% of the sample, which has around 110,000 clones, around 87% seen once. The sequenced sample was peripheral blood, obtained on day 0 of AZD1222 vaccination. These receptors all stem from an adult in good health. The CDR3 runs from the conserved cysteine through the conserved F or W. The order of the fields is J gene, V gene, D gene, clone size, CDR3 protein, CDR3 DNA. A D gene is named only where the DNA matches it firmly. Clone size is not always given. Where it is, it says once, few, many or a class for expanded clones.

TRBJ2-7	TRBV6-6	TRBD1	.	CASKGRRTGVSYEQYF	TGTGCCAGCAAGGGCCGCCGGACAGGGGTCTCCTACGAGCAGTACTTC
TRBJ1-1	TRBV27	TRBD1	.	CASSLIQGKTEAFF	TGTGCCAGCAGTTTAATACAGGGGAAAACTGAAGCTTTCTTT
TRBJ2-7	TRBV9	TRBD2	.	CASSAPPLAGAYEQYF	TGTGCCAGCAGCGCGCCCCCACTAGCGGGAGCCTACGAGCAGTACTTC
TRBJ2-7	TRBV19	.	.	CASSSGVRSYEQYF	TGTGCCAGTAGTAGCGGGGTAAGGTCCTACGAGCAGTACTTC
TRBJ1-6	TRBV23-1	.	.	CASSPPDRSNNSPLHF	TGCGCCAGCAGTCCTCCTGACAGGTCCAATAATTCACCCCTCCACTTT
TRBJ2-5	TRBV29-1	TRBD2	few	CSVSGTSGTETQYF	TGCAGCGTGTCCGGGACTAGCGGGACTGAGACCCAGTACTTC
TRBJ2-5	TRBV11-2	TRBD2	.	CASSPGGSGRGETQYF	TGTGCCAGCAGCCCAGGGGGTAGCGGGAGAGGGGAGACCCAGTACTTC
TRBJ2-7	TRBV6-2/TRBV6-3	.	.	CASSYSVRYEQYF	TGTGCCAGCAGTTACTCGGTGCGGTACGAGCAGTACTTC
TRBJ2-5	TRBV13	TRBD1	.	CASSPGTGGRETQYF	TGTGCCAGCAGCCCAGGGACAGGGGGGAGAGAGACCCAGTACTTC
TRBJ2-3	TRBV7-3	TRBD1	.	CASSTGQGSDTQYF	TGTGCCAGCAGCACGGGACAGGGGAGCGATACGCAGTATTTT
TRBJ2-3	TRBV5-4	TRBD1	.	CASSRQGASDTQYF	TGTGCCAGCAGCCGACAGGGGGCGTCAGATACGCAGTATTTT
TRBJ1-1	TRBV25-1	.	.	CASSEWGGSNTEAFF	TGTGCCAGCAGTGAATGGGGGGGGTCGAACACTGAAGCTTTCTTT
TRBJ2-5	TRBV29-1	TRBD1	.	CSVEKLTGDLETQYF	TGCAGCGTTGAGAAGTTGACAGGGGATTTAGAGACCCAGTACTTC
TRBJ1-5	TRBV7-2	TRBD1	.	CASSPSQGAGQPQHF	TGTGCCAGCAGCCCATCCCAGGGGGCTGGTCAGCCCCAGCATTTT
TRBJ2-3	TRBV4-1	TRBD2	.	CASSQGLAGASDTQYF	TGCGCCAGCAGCCAAGGACTAGCGGGAGCCTCAGATACGCAGTATTTT
TRBJ1-6	TRBV20-1	TRBD1	.	CSASRQTGVNSPLHF	TGCAGTGCTAGTCGCCAAACAGGGGTGAATTCACCCCTCCACTTT
TRBJ2-5	TRBV9	.	.	CASSDPGERTQYF	TGTGCCAGCAGCGACCCGGGCGAGCGTACCCAGTACTTC
TRBJ1-2	TRBV30	TRBD1	.	CAWSVMGQGRYGYTF	TGTGCCTGGAGTGTGATGGGACAGGGAAGGTATGGCTACACCTTC
TRBJ1-6	TRBV27	TRBD1	.	CASSQIQGAHSPLHF	TGTGCCAGCAGCCAAATCCAGGGGGCGCATTCACCCCTCCACTTT
TRBJ1-4	TRBV18	.	.	CASSPREANEKLFF	TGTGCCAGCTCACCGAGGGAAGCTAATGAAAAACTGTTTTTT
TRBJ1-3	TRBV6-4	.	.	CASSEDSSGNTIYF	TGTGCCAGCAGTGAAGACAGCTCTGGAAACACCATATATTTT
TRBJ2-7	TRBV7-2	.	.	CASSSPTYYEQYF	TGTGCCAGCAGCTCTCCTACCTATTACGAGCAGTACTTC
TRBJ2-3	TRBV15	TRBD2	once	CATRIGLAGGPHASTDTQYF	TGTGCCACCAGGATCGGACTAGCGGGGGGACCGCATGCTAGCACAGATACGCAGTATTTT
TRBJ1-3	TRBV3-1/TRBV3-2	.	.	CASSTQQGFRGNTIYF	TGTGCCAGCAGCACTCAACAGGGATTCCGTGGAAACACCATATATTTT
TRBJ1-1	TRBV20-1	.	.	CSASRGNTEAFF	TGCAGTGCTAGTCGGGGAAACACTGAAGCTTTCTTT
TRBJ1-2	TRBV12-5	.	.	CASGPDIVRPNYGYTF	TGTGCTAGTGGACCGGACATTGTGAGGCCAAACTATGGCTACACCTTC
TRBJ1-2	TRBV19	TRBD1	.	CASRTGAYGYTF	TGTGCCAGCAGGACAGGGGCCTATGGCTACACCTTC
TRBJ1-4	TRBV27	.	.	CASSLWGATTNEKLFF	TGTGCCAGCAGTTTATGGGGGGCAACAACTAATGAAAAACTGTTTTTT